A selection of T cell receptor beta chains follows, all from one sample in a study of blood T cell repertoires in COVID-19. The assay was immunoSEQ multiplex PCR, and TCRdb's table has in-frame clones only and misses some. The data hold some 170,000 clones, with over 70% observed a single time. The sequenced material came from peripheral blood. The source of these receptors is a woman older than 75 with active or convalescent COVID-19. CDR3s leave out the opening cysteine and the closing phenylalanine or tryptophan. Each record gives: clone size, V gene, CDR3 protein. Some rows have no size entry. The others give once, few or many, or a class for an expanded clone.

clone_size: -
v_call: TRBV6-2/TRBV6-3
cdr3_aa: ASSSSRVPEAF

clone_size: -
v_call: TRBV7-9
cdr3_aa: ASSLRGLQDPEAF

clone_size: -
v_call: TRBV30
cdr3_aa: AWNRQGNQPQH

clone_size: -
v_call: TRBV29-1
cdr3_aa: SKPSQGDYNSPLH

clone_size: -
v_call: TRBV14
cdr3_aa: ASSQDPRARGRRGSPLH

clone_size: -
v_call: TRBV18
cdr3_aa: ASSPRSQLSSYNEQF

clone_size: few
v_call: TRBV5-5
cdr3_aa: ASSLGPEGGFNSPLH

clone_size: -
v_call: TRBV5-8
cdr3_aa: ASGETIGETEAF

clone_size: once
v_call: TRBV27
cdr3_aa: ASSLSPGGSVTGELF

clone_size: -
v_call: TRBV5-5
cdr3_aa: ASSLGTGGYTEAF

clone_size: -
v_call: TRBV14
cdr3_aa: ASSQERGTISETYGYT